This T cell receptor (beta chain) was captured by sequencing in a study of T cell responses to AZD1222 COVID-19 vaccine. About the research overall: The analysis combined second doses at about 4 or about 12 weeks.

Sequenced by immunoSEQ multiplex PCR; TCRdb stores in-frame clones only, minus some. The data show over 90,000 clones, about nine tenths seen once. The V gene lost 2 bases and the J gene lost 8 bases, with 6 bases spanning the gap. CDR3 length: 12 amino acids. The V gene's germline CDR1 is LNHDA and CDR2 SQIVND (reference sequence). Regarding the study as a whole: CD4 TCRs associated with vaccination spanned spike, dominating at 160-218 and 743-854. Repertoire sampling happened only post peak T cell response. The sample set comprised mostly white British donors with more females, and clonal diversity was possibly underestimated.

About this clone itself: The antigen is not known.

This specimen was peripheral blood, taken on day 0 of AZD1222 vaccination. This receptor was taken from an adult in good health. The rearrangement links TRBV19 to TRBJ1-4, with D possibly TRBD1 on 5 matching bases. Here the CDR3 reads CASSIRGEKLFF. DNA for the CDR3: TGTGCCAGTAGTATAAGGGGAGAAAAACTGTTTTTT.